These 24 T cell receptor beta chains share one sample of origin, sequenced in a study of response to subunit inactivated influenza vaccine. TCRdb recomputed calls from the RT-PCR reads with MiXCR, one row per CDR3 protein. The table includes under 500,000 distinct CDR3 sequences, approximately 9.9% detected once. The sequenced sample was PBMCs from blood, obtained about 40 days after vaccination. These receptor sequences come from a man aged 45-65 years who received an inactivated influenza vaccine.

The chain employs TRBV5-1 and TRBJ1-1; D unclear. Trimming shortened V by 2 bases and J by 3 bases, and 8 bases separated the two germline ends. Germline V gives CDR1 SGHRS, CDR2 YFSETQ. The CDR3 is made up of 13 amino acids. CDR3 bases: TGCGCCAGCAGCTTCGCAGAGTACACTGAAGCTTTCTTT. As protein: CASSFAEYTEAFF.

This clonotype was seen a handful of times. The CDR3 sequence is CASSPGSVSTYEQYF. The CDR3 DNA follows: TGTGCCAGCAGCCCGGGTAGCGTGAGCACCTACGAGCAGTACTTC. The chain links TRBV7-2 to TRBJ2-7, with D possibly being TRBD2 (5 bases). Between the trimmed V and J ends, which lost 5 bases and 2 bases, there was a span of 16 bases. This CDR3 is 15 amino acids long. Germline V CDR1 and CDR2: SGHTA, FQGNSA.

Only a few counts were recorded for this clonotype. CDR3 bases: TGTGCCAGCAGCTTAGAATCGGGGAAGGCTTTCTTT. It encodes CASSLESGKAFF. The V gene is TRBV7-9, the J gene TRBJ1-1, with D unclear. From germline, CDR1 is SEHNR and CDR2 FQNEAQ (reference sequence). Trimming cost V 1 base and J 11 bases, with 11 bases left between them. The length of the CDR3 is 12 residues. Full variable domain (remainder filled in from reference TRBV7-9 and TRBJ1-1): DTGVSQNPRHKITKRGQNVTFRCDPISEHNRLYWYRQTLGQGPEFLTYFQNEAQLEKSRLLSDRFSAERPKGSFSTLEIQRTEQGDSAMYLCASSLESGKAFFGQGTRLTVV.

This clonotype turned up a few times. V gene TRBV6-2 or TRBV6-3 combines with J gene TRBJ1-1; D is perhaps TRBD1 (5 bases). CDR1 and CDR2 from the germline V gene are MNHEY and SVGEGT. V lost 4 bases and J 0 bases, leaving 12 bases between the germline ends. This CDR3 has 15 amino acids. The CDR3 protein is CASSSTGKLNTEAFF. CDR3 DNA sequence: TGTGCCAGCAGTTCTACAGGCAAGCTGAACACTGAAGCTTTCTTT.

The chain carries TRBV27 and TRBJ2-5; 10 nucleotides align to TRBD2. The CDR3 runs to 16 residues. Losses at the gene ends were 2 bases for V and 1 base for J; bases not matched to a gene: 4. CDR1 MNHEY and CDR2 SMNVEV come from the germline V gene (reference sequence). The CDR3 region has the DNA TGTGCCAGCAGTTTACTGGCTAGCGGGGGCCAAGAGACCCAGTACTTC. Translation: CASSLLASGGQETQYF.

This clonotype was found a few times. V usage is TRBV20-1 and J usage is TRBJ2-1, with TRBD2 matching 9 bases. The ends lost 1 base at V and 5 bases at J; junction bases unmatched: 15. CDR3 size: 18 residues. The germline CDR1 and CDR2 sequences are DFQATT and SNEGSKA (reference sequence). CDR3 protein: CSARAPRGRSGRNNEQFF. The CDR3 region has the DNA TGCAGTGCTAGAGCCCCTAGGGGGAGGAGCGGGAGGAACAATGAGCAGTTCTTC.

A few counts support this clonotype. This chain connects TRBV4-2 to TRBJ2-5, with 13 bases lining up with TRBD2. The CDR3 has 18 residues. The trim removed 0 bases at V and 3 bases at J, leaving 7 bases unmatched. From germline, CDR1 is LGHNA and CDR2 YNFKEQ. CDR3 residues: CASSQERGLAGSEETQYF. The CDR3 region has the DNA TGTGCCAGCAGCCAAGAAAGGGGACTAGCGGGAAGCGAAGAGACCCAGTACTTC.

This clonotype has a handful of counts. The chain carries TRBV7-2 and TRBJ2-5; D uncertain. The germline V and J ends were trimmed by 4 bases and 0 bases, with 9 bases remaining between them. Germline V gene sequence: CDR1 SGHTA, CDR2 FQGNSA. There are 14 residues in the CDR3. CDR3 DNA: TGTGCCAGCAGCTCCGGACCGTACCAAGAGACCCAGTACTTC. It codes for CASSSGPYQETQYF. Supplemented by reference TRBV7-2 and TRBJ2-5, the full variable domain reads GAGVSQSPSNKVTEKGKDVELRCDPISGHTALYWYRQSLGQGLEFLIYFQGNSAPDKSGLPSDRFSAERTGGSVSTLTIQRTQQEDSAVYLCASSSGPYQETQYFGPGTRLLVL.

Ten or more counts support this clonotype. The chain recombines TRBV4-3 with TRBJ2-3; tentative D call: TRBD1 (5 bases). The CDR3 has 17 amino acids. The V gene lost 0 bases and the J gene lost 2 bases, with 15 bases spanning the gap. Germline CDR1 reads LGHNA; CDR2 reads YSLEER. CDR3 DNA sequence: TGCGCCAGCAGCCAAGATTGGTTGGGGCAGTACACAGATACGCAGTATTTT. Translation gives CASSQDWLGQYTDTQYF.

The chain is built from TRBV5-1 and TRBJ2-5, with 8 bases matching TRBD1. This CDR3 has 15 residues. J gave up 5 bases and V 5 bases, and 11 bases lay outside the gene matches. Germline V gives CDR1 SGHRS, CDR2 YFSETQ. CDR3 region: CASRSGQGIGETQYF. CDR3 sequence (DNA): TGCGCCAGCAGATCAGGACAGGGCATTGGCGAGACCCAGTACTTC.

The chain employs TRBV4-1 and TRBJ2-3, with 11 bases fitting TRBD1. CDR1 is MGHRA and CDR2 is YSYEKL in the germline V gene. This CDR3 has 16 residues. V shed 3 bases and J 1 base; nucleotides not matched to a gene: 3. CDR3 sequence reads: CASSQGTGGGTDTQYF. CDR3 DNA sequence: TGCGCCAGCAGCCAGGGGACAGGGGGAGGCACAGATACGCAGTATTTT.

This clonotype was counted many times. V and J are TRBV12-3 or TRBV12-4 and TRBJ2-7, with D hard to call. V dropped 3 bases and J dropped 0 bases, with 6 bases sitting between them. The CDR3 spans 13 residues. As DNA, the CDR3 is TGTGCCAGCAGTTTTAGCCTCTCCTACGAGCAGTACTTC. It translates to CASSFSLSYEQYF.

This chain links TRBV10-3 with TRBJ2-5, with 13 bases aligning to TRBD2. After removal of 7 bases from V and 5 bases from J, the junction contained 10 bases not matched to a gene. The V gene's germline CDR1 is ENHRY and CDR2 SYGVKD. The CDR3 has 16 residues. CDR3: CAIKGEGLAGLETQYF. The DNA of the CDR3 is TGTGCCATCAAGGGCGAGGGACTAGCGGGGTTGGAGACCCAGTACTTC.

This clonotype was seen at least ten times. The chain links TRBV6-2 or TRBV6-3 to TRBJ2-2; D unclear. The CDR3 extends over 16 amino acids. With 3 bases removed from V and 0 bases from J, the gap between germline ends came to 11 bases. CDR1 is MNHEY and CDR2 is SVGEGT in the germline V gene. CDR3 nucleotide sequence: TGTGCCAGCAGTTATCTTTTGCCGACGAACACCGGGGAGCTGTTTTTT. The encoded protein is CASSYLLPTNTGELFF.

This clonotype has ten or more counts. As DNA, the CDR3 is TGTGCCAGCAGTTTGTTACAGGGTGCGGGCAACTATGGCTACACCTTC. Its translation is CASSLLQGAGNYGYTF. This chain connects TRBV6-5 to TRBJ1-2; perhaps TRBD1 as D (6 bases). Trimming took off 4 bases at V and 2 bases at J, with 17 bases between the two ends. The CDR3 is made up of 16 amino acids. Germline loops: CDR1 MNHEY, CDR2 SVGAGI.

In this sample, this clonotype turned up a few times. The rearrangement joins TRBV7-8 to TRBJ1-6; D call uncertain. Germline assignment: CDR1 SGHVS and CDR2 FQNEAQ. This CDR3 is built from 14 residues. Between the trimmed V and J ends, which lost 1 base and 4 bases, there was a span of 5 bases. In DNA, the CDR3 is TGTGCCAGCAGCTTAGGGATGTATAATTCACCCCTCCACTTT. Translation gives CASSLGMYNSPLHF.

This clonotype appeared a few times. The chain employs TRBV9 and TRBJ2-2; D is unclear. Germline V lookup: CDR1 SGDLS, CDR2 YYNGEE. The CDR3 sequence is 12 residues long. The germline V and J ends were trimmed by 6 bases and 4 bases, with 7 bases remaining between them. CDR3 sequence: CASTNLTGELFF. The CDR3 nucleotides read TGTGCCAGCACCAATCTCACCGGGGAGCTGTTTTTT.

This clonotype was counted only a few times. This sequence joins TRBV6-5 and TRBJ2-3, with no clear D. There are 17 residues in the CDR3. Germline CDR1 reads MNHEY; CDR2 reads SVGAGI. Trimming shortened V by 3 bases and J by 4 bases, and 20 bases separated the two germline ends. The CDR3 sequence: CASSYQAGLRIPDTQYF. The CDR3 DNA reads as TGTGCCAGCAGTTATCAAGCTGGTCTTAGGATCCCAGATACGCAGTATTTT.

There are many counts of this clonotype. The chain uses TRBV7-3 and TRBJ2-1; 10 bases match TRBD2. Germline V gene lookup returns CDR1 SGHTA and CDR2 FQGTGA. After removal of 0 bases from V and 5 bases from J, the junction contained 7 bases not matched to a gene. The CDR3 loop spans 17 amino acids. Here the CDR3 DNA reads TGTGCCAGCAGCTTAACGACCACTAGCGGGACCCACAATGAGCAGTTCTTC. It codes for CASSLTTTSGTHNEQFF. The complete variable domain, with remaining parts taken from reference TRBV7-3 and TRBJ2-1, reads GAGVSQTPSNKVTEKGKYVELRCDPISGHTALYWYRQSLGQGPEFLIYFQGTGAADDSGLPNDRFFAVRPEGSVSTLKIQRTERGDSAVYLCASSLTTTSGTHNEQFFGPGTRLTVL.

There are many counts of this clonotype. This chain joins TRBV7-2 and TRBJ2-5; no definite D call. CDR1 SGHTA and CDR2 FQGNSA come from the germline V gene. The CDR3 is 13 amino acids. Trimming took off 2 bases at V and 0 bases at J, with 4 bases between the two ends. The CDR3 nucleotides are TGTGCCAGCAGCTTACCGAACCAAGAGACCCAGTACTTC. It is translated as CASSLPNQETQYF.

The V gene is TRBV10-2, the J gene TRBJ2-5; TRBD2 aligns across 12 bases. CDR1 and CDR2 (germline): WSHSY, SAAADI. CDR3 length equals 14 residues. J was trimmed by 5 bases and V by 7 bases; bases with no gene match: 5. The CDR3 DNA follows: TGCGCCAGCACTCTAGCGGGGGGGCGGGAGACCCAGTACTTC. Translating gives CASTLAGGRETQYF.

The chain is built from TRBV5-1 and TRBJ2-4; weak D call: TRBD1 (5 bases). The germline CDR1 and CDR2 sequences are SGHRS and YFSETQ. V was shortened by 4 bases and J by 0 bases, with 14 bases between the two germline ends. The CDR3 has 16 amino acids. The CDR3 region is CASSLLGALAKNIQYF. The CDR3 DNA is TGCGCCAGCAGCCTTTTAGGGGCGCTAGCCAAAAACATTCAGTACTTC.

At least ten counts were recorded for this clonotype. V gene TRBV7-6 combines with J gene TRBJ2-1; D may be TRBD1 or TRBD2 (5 bases each). The CDR3 contains 14 residues. The V end was cut by 0 bases, the J end by 12 bases, with 15 bases between. The germline gives CDR1 SGHVS, CDR2 FNYEAQ. The CDR3, as DNA: TGTGCCAGCAGCTTAGCGTCTGAGGGGCATTGGCAGTTCTTC. This gives the protein CASSLASEGHWQFF.

This sequence joins TRBV13 and TRBJ1-1; D not resolved. This CDR3 region has 15 residues. The V gene's germline CDR1 is PRHDT and CDR2 FYEKMQ (reference sequence). The ends were cut back, 5 bases at V and 1 base at J, with 14 bases in the middle. CDR3 bases: TGTGCCAGCAGCCCCTACCCCATACCGAACACTGAAGCTTTCTTT. Amino acids: CASSPYPIPNTEAFF. The full variable domain, its missing parts supplied by reference TRBV13 and TRBJ1-1, is AAGVIQSPRHLIKEKRETATLKCYPIPRHDTVYWYQQGPGQDPQFLISFYEKMQSDKGSIPDRFSAQQFSDYHSELNMSSLELGDSALYFCASSPYPIPNTEAFFGQGTRLTVV.